This TCR beta chain was retrieved from a study of T-cell memory formation after mild COVID-19. At the level of the study: Among the donors, TCR clusters were largely specific to each donor.

Study-level findings and limits: Contracting CD4+ clones were located mainly in CM and EM, and CD8+ clones in EMRA.

MiXCR, applied by TCRdb to the 5' RACE reads, yields one record per CDR3 protein. This table holds 200,000 to 300,000 distinct CDR3 sequences, around 17% found once. A remark on this clonotype: Antigen unknown.

The clonotype originates from a man younger than 30 who had mild COVID-19 (a few samples of this study predate the infection). Cell type and time point are not known. What was sequenced was PBMCs or a T cell subset sorted from them (not recorded which).

This CDR3 reads CASRDGGGLNYEQYV. CDR3 sequence (DNA): TGTGCCAGCAGGGACGGTGGGGGGCTTAACTACGAGCAGTACGTC. The chain carries TRBV2 and TRBJ2-7; the D gene could be TRBD1 or TRBD2 (6 bases each). The V gene lost 6 bases and the J gene lost 3 bases, with 18 bases spanning the gap. The CDR3 consists of 15 residues. Germline lookup yields CDR1 SNHLY and CDR2 FYNNEI.